This T cell receptor (beta chain) was identified in a study of cytomegalovirus exposure and HLA in healthy donors. Across the whole study: Genetic ancestry analysis placed approximately 80% of the 410 or so donors that were genotyped in the Caucasian-associated cluster.

This clone has only one observation. What it recognizes is unknown. Researchers ran the PCR with 60 Vbeta and 13 Jbeta primers. Profiling relied on immunoSEQ multiplex PCR, and the TCRdb table lists in-frame clones only, not all of them. The sample has approximately 150,000 clones; just over 70% are singletons. Findings and caveats of the study: Sequencing depth across donors, presence/absence analyses assumed, was roughly uniform. The study recorded 150 to 200 TCR beta chains that were cytomegalovirus-associated.

This receptor was taken from a human donor in good health. What was sequenced was PBMCs.

This CDR3 is CASTKGRGAYGYTF. Written as DNA, the CDR3 is TGTGCCAGCACGAAAGGCAGGGGGGCTTATGGCTACACCTTC. The chain combines TRBV6-5 with TRBJ1-2, with 7 nucleotides matching TRBD1. This CDR3 has 14 amino acids. J gave up 5 bases and V 7 bases, and 10 bases lay outside the gene matches. Per the germline V gene, CDR1 is MNHEY and CDR2 is SVGAGI.